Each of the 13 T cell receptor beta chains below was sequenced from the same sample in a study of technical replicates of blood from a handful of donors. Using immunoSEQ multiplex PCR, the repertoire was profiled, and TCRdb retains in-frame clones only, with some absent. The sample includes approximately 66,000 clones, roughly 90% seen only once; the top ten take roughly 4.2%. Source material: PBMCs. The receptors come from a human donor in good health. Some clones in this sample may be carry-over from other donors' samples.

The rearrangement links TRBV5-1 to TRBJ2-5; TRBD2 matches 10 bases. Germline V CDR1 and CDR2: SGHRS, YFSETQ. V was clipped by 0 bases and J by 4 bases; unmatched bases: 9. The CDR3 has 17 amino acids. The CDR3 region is CASSLGGLANFIETQYF. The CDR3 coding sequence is TGCGCCAGCAGCTTGGGGGGACTAGCGAATTTTATAGAGACCCAGTACTTC.

CDR3 nucleotides: TGTGCCAGCAGAGAGCGCCTAGCGAACACCGGGGAGCTGTTTTTT. It is translated as CASRERLANTGELFF. The chain is built from TRBV2 and TRBJ2-2, with D uncertain. Trimming left V 6 bases short and J 0 bases short, with 11 bases between. The CDR3 loop spans 15 amino acids. Germline CDR1 reads SNHLY; CDR2 reads FYNNEI.

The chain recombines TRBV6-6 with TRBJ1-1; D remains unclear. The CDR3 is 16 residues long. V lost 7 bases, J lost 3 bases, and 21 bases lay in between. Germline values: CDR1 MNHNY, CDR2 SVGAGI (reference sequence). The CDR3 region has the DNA TGTGCCAGCACTTCCAGGAGGATGCGGCGGGACACTGAAGCTTTCTTT. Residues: CASTSRRMRRDTEAFF.

This CDR3 reads CATGWAGDNEQFF. The CDR3 bases are TGTGCCACCGGTTGGGCGGGGGACAATGAGCAGTTCTTC. This chain connects TRBV25-1 to TRBJ2-1; 7 nucleotides line up with TRBD2. Germline assignment: CDR1 MGHDK and CDR2 SYGVNS. Trimming took 10 bases from V and 5 from J; bases not matched to a gene: 8. The CDR3 totals 13 residues.

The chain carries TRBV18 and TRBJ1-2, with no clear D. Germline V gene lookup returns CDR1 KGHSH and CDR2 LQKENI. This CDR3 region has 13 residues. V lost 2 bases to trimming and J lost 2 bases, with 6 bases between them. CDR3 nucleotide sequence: TGTGCCAGCTCACCAGCCGGGAACTATGGCTACACCTTC. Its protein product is CASSPAGNYGYTF.

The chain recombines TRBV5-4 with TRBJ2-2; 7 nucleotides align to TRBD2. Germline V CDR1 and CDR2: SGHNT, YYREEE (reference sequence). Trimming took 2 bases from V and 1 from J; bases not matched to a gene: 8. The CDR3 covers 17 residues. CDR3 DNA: TGTGCCAGCAGCTTTCCCGGCCTAGCGGAGAACACCGGGGAGCTGTTTTTT. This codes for CASSFPGLAENTGELFF.

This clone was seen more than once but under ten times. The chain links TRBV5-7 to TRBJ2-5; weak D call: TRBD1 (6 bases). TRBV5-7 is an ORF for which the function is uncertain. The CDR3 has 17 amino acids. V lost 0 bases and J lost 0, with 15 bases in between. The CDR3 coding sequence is TGTGCCAGCAGCTTGGACAGGGACCCCCCGTACCAAGAGACCCAGTACTTC. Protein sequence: CASSLDRDPPYQETQYF.

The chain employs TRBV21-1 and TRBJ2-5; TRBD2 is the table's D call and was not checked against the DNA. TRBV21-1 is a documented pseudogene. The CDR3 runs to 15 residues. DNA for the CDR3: TGTGCCAGCACCTCGGGGGATAATTCGGCAGAGACCCAGTACTTC. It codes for CASTSGDNSAETQYF.

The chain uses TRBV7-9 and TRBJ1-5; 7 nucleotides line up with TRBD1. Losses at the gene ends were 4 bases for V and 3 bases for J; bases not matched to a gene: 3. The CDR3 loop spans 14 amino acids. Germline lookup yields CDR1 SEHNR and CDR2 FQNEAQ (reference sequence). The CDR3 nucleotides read TGTGCCAGCAGCTCCGGACAGGACAATCAGCCCCAGCATTTT. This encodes CASSSGQDNQPQHF.

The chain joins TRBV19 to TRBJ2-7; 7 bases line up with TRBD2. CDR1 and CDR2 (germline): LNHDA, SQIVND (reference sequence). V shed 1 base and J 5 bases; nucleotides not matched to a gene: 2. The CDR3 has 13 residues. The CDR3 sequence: CASSIVRGDEQYF. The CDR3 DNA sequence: TGTGCCAGTAGTATAGTCCGGGGGGACGAGCAGTACTTC.

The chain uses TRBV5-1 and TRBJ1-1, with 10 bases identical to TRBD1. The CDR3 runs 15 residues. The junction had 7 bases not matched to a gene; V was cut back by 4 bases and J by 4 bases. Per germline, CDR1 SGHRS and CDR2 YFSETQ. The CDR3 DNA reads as TGCGCCAGCAGCACAGGGACAGGGGTTATCACTGAAGCTTTCTTT. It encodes CASSTGTGVITEAFF.

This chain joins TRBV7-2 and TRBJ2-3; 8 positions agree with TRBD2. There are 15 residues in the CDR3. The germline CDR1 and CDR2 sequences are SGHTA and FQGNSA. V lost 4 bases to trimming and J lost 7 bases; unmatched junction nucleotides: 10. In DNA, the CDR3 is TGTGCCAGCAGCTCAGTTTCGCGGGGGGAAAATACGCAGTATTTT. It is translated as CASSSVSRGENTQYF.

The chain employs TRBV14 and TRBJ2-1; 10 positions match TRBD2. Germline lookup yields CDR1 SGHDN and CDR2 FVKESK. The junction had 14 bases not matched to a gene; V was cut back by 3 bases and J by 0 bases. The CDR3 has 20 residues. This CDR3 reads CASSQPRGLAGVFSYNEQFF. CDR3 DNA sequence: TGTGCCAGCAGCCAGCCCCGGGGTCTAGCGGGAGTGTTCTCCTACAATGAGCAGTTCTTC.